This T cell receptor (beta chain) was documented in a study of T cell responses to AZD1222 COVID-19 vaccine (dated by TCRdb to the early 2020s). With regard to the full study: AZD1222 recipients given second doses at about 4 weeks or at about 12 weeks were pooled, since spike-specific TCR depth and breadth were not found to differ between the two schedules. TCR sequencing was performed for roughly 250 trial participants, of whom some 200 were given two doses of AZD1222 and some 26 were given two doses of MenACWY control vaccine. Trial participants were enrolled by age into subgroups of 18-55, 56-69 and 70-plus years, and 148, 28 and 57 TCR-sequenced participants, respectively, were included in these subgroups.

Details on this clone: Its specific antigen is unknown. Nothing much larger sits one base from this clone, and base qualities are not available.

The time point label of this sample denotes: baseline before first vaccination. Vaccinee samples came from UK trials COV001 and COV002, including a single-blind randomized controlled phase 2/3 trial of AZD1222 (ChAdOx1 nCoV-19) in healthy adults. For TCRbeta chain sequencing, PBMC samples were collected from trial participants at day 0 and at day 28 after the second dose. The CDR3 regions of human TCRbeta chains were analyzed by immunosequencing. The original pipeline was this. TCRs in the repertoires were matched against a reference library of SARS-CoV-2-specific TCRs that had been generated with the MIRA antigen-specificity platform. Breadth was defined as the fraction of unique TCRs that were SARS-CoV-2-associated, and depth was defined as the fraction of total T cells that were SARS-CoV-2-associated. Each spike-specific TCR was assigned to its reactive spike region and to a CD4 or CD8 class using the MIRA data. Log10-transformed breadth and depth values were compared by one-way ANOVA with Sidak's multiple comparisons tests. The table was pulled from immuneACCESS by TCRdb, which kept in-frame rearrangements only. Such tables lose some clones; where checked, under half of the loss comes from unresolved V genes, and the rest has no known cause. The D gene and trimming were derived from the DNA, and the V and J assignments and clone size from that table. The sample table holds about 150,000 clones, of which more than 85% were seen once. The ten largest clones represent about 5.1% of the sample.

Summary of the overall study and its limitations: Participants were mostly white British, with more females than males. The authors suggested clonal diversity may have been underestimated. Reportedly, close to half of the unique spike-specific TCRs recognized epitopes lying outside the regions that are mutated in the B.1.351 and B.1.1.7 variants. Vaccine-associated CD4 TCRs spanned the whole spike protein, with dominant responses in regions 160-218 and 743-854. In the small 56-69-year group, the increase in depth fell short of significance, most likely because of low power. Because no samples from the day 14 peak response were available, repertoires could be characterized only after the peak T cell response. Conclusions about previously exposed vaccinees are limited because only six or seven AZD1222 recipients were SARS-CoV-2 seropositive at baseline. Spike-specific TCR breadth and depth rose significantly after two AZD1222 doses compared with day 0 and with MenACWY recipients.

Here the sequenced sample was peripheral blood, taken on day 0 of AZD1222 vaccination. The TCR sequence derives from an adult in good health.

The DNA is as follows: TGTGTCAAGGGGACGGGAAAGGGGAGCAATCAGCCCCAGCATTTT. Its protein reads: CVKGTGKGSNQPQHF. The chain uses TRBV19 and TRBJ1-5; the D gene is possibly TRBD1, with 5 bases matching. In the germline V gene (reference sequence), CDR1 corresponds to LNHDA and CDR2 to SQIVND. Taken from cysteine to phenylalanine, the CDR3 has 15 residues. Solely the CDR3 DNA is kept, with 45 bases framed from the first base. Supplemented by the reference TRBV19 and TRBJ1-5 proteins around the CDR3, the complete variable domain is DGGITQSPKYLFRKEGQNVTLSCEQNLNHDAMYWYRQDPGQGLRLIYYSQIVNDFQKGDIAEGYSVSREKKESFPLTVTSAQKNPTAFYLCVKGTGKGSNQPQHFGDGTRLSIL.